This T cell receptor (beta chain) was captured by sequencing in a study of cytomegalovirus exposure and HLA in healthy donors. Profiling relied on immunoSEQ multiplex PCR, and the TCRdb table lists in-frame clones only, not all of them. This table holds roughly 270,000 clones, roughly 90% found once. This clone was recorded a few times. V lost 6 bases and J lost 8; bases outside the gene matches: 6. This CDR3 is built from 12 residues. Looked up from germline, CDR1 is MGHDK and CDR2 is SYGVNS. Source material: PBMCs. This clonotype originated in a woman in her late teens or twenties in good health and CMV-seronegative. The chain couples TRBV25-1 to TRBJ1-2; the match to TRBD1 covers 7 bases. CDR3 loop: CASRTGSLGYTF. The CDR3 DNA reads as TGTGCCAGCAGGACAGGGTCCTTAGGCTACACCTTC.